A selection of T cell receptor beta chains follows, all from one sample in a study of T cell responses to AZD1222 COVID-19 vaccine. Clones were read by immunoSEQ multiplex PCR, and TCRdb kept only the in-frame ones, dropping some. The table includes about 200,000 clones, under 95% detected once. The material was peripheral blood, obtained on day 0 of MenACWY control vaccination. These receptors were collected from an adult in good health. Each CDR3 is given with its conserved first and last residue. A D gene is named only where the DNA matches it firmly.

>TRBJ1-2|-|TRBV7-2
CASSRPQDLNYGYTF
>TRBJ2-5|TRBD1|TRBV5-6
CASSLVYGTGDETQYF
>TRBJ1-1|-|TRBV6-1
CASSQVPLGGASEAFF
>TRBJ2-3|-|TRBV28
CASHPPSGSTDTQYF
>TRBJ2-5|-|TRBV4-1
CASSQTPLEPGTQYF
>TRBJ2-1|-|TRBV3-1/TRBV3-2
CASSQGTLYNEQFF
>TRBJ1-6|-|TRBV7-2
CASSLLAAQLRSPLHF
>TRBJ1-5|TRBD1|TRBV10-1
CASSDPGTGRQPQHF
>TRBJ1-6|-|TRBV12-3/TRBV12-4
CASSDLNSPLHF
>TRBJ1-2|-|TRBV5-1
CASSLVATGEYGYTF
>TRBJ1-1|-|TRBV5-5
CASSFSLQGTEAFF
>TRBJ1-5|-|TRBV7-2
CASSLAGMGGSNQPQHF
>TRBJ2-3|-|TRBV4-3
CASSQQGRTSTDTQYF
>TRBJ2-1|-|TRBV18
CASSPERRDAPVF
>TRBJ2-1|TRBD2|TRBV5-1
CASSIPPASGYDEQFF
>TRBJ1-2|TRBD1|TRBV18
CASSADRNYGYTF
>TRBJ1-6|TRBD1|TRBV14
CASSPSRTGNNSPLHF
>TRBJ1-1|TRBD1|TRBV2
CASSKTGTGGRRDHDTEAFF
>TRBJ1-1|TRBD1|TRBV19
CASSGPGTARRAFF
>TRBJ2-2|TRBD1|TRBV9
CASSARQGSAGELFF
>TRBJ1-6|-|TRBV7-2
CASTWGGGSYNSPLHF
>TRBJ1-6|-|TRBV4-3
CASSQDRGGSPLHF
>TRBJ1-4|-|TRBV24-1
CATSDFTGTAKEKLFF
>TRBJ1-4|-|TRBV4-2
CASSQVEIGTLGRSNEKLFF
>TRBJ1-5|-|TRBV5-6
CASSLAGGQPQHF
>TRBJ2-1|TRBD1|TRBV5-1
CASSLTGAYNEQFF
>TRBJ1-1|-|TRBV27
CASSLRGNTEAFF
>TRBJ1-4|TRBD1|TRBV6-6
CASSQARGLTNEKLFF